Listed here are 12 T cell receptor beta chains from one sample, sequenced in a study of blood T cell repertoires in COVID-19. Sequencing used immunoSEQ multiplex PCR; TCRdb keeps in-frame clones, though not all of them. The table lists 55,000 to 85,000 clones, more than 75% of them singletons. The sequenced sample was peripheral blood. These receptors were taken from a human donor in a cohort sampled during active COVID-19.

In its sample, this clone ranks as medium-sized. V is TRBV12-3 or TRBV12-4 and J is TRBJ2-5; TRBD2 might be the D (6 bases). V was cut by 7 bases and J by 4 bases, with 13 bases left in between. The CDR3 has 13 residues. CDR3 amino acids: CASTLGLTETQYF. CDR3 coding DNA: TGTGCCAGCACCCTCGGACTAACAGAGACCCAGTACTTC.

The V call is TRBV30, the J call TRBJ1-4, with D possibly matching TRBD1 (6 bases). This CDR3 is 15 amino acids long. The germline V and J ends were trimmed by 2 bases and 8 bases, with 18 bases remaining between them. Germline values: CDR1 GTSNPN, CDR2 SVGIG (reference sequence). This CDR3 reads CAWSSSGVRGEKLFF. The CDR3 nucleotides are TGTGCCTGGAGTTCGTCGGGCGTTAGGGGGGAAAAACTGTTTTTT.

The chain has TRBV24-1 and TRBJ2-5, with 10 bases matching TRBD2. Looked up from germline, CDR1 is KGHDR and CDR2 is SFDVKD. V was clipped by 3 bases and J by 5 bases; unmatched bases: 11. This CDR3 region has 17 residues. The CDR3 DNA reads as TGTGCCACCAGTGATAGGGGGCAGCGGGGGGGCCTTGAGACCCAGTACTTC. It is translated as CATSDRGQRGGLETQYF.

The CDR3 loop reads CASSLGGEGYNEQFF. The CDR3 DNA sequence: TGCGCCAGCAGCTTGGGCGGGGAGGGCTACAATGAGCAGTTCTTC. This sequence joins TRBV5-1 and TRBJ2-1, with 7 bases that match TRBD2. V shed 0 bases and J 3 bases; nucleotides not matched to a gene: 3. CDR1 and CDR2 (germline): SGHRS, YFSETQ. This CDR3 is 15 amino acids long.

The CDR3 DNA sequence: TGTGCCAGCAGTTGGGGTCAGGGGGGAGCTTTCTTT. It specifies CASSWGQGGAFF. The chain links TRBV28 to TRBJ1-1; 7 bases map to TRBD1. The CDR3 extends over 12 amino acids. Germline assignment: CDR1 MDHEN and CDR2 SYDVKM. J was trimmed by 10 bases and V by 4 bases; bases with no gene match: 6.

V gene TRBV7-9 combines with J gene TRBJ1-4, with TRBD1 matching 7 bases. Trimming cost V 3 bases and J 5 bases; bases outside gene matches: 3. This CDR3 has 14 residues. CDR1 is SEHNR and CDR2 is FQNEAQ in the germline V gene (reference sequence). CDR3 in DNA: TGTGCCAGCAGCTTGGGACAGAGAAATGAAAAACTGTTTTTT. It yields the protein CASSLGQRNEKLFF. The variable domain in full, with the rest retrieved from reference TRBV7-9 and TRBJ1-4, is DTGVSQNPRHKITKRGQNVTFRCDPISEHNRLYWYRQTLGQGPEFLTYFQNEAQLEKSRLLSDRFSAERPKGSFSTLEIQRTEQGDSAMYLCASSLGQRNEKLFFGSGTQLSVL.

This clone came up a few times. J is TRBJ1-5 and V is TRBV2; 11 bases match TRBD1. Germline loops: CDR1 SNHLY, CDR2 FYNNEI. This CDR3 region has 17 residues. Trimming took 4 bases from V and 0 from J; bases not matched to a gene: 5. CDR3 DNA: TGTGCCAGCAGTGCCGGGACAGGGGGATATAGCAATCAGCCCCAGCATTTT. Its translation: CASSAGTGGYSNQPQHF. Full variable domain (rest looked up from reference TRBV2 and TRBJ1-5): EPEVTQTPSHQVTQMGQEVILRCVPISNHLYFYWYRQILGQKVEFLVSFYNNEISEKSEIFDDQFSVERPDGSNFTLKIRSTKLEDSAMYFCASSAGTGGYSNQPQHFGDGTRLSIL.

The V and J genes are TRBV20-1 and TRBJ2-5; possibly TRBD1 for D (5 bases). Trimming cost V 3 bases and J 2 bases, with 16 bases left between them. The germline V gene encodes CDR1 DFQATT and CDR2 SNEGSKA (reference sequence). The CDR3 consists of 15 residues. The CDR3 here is CSASLTRVEQETQYF. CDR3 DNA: TGCAGTGCTAGTCTTACCAGGGTGGAGCAAGAGACCCAGTACTTC.

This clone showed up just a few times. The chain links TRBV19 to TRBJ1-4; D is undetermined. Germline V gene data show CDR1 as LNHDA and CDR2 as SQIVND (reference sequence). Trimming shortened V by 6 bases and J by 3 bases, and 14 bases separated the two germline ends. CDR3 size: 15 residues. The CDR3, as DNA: TGTGCCAGTAGGAGCCAGGCTTTCTCTAATGAAAAACTGTTTTTT. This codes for CASRSQAFSNEKLFF.

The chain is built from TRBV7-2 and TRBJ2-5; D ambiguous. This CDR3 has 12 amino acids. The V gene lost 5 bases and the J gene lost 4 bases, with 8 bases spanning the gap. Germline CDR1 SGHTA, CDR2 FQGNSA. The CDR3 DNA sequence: TGTGCCAGCAGCCCCAACAGAGAGACCCAGTACTTC. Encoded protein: CASSPNRETQYF.

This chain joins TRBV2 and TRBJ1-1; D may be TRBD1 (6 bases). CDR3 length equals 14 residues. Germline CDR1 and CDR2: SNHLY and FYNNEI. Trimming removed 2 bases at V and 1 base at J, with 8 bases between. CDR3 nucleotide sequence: TGTGCCAGCAGTGAACAGGGGTCGAACACTGAAGCTTTCTTT. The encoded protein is CASSEQGSNTEAFF.

CDR3 sequence reads: CASRPPGQGTGYTF. CDR3 DNA: TGTGCCAGCAGACCCCCGGGACAGGGAACCGGCTACACCTTC. The chain joins TRBV9 to TRBJ1-2, with 9 bases matching TRBD1. CDR1 is SGDLS, CDR2 YYNGEE, per germline. Unmatched junction bases numbered 10, after V lost 5 bases and J lost 8 bases. The CDR3 consists of 14 residues.